Following are 15 T cell receptor beta chains from one sample sequenced in a study of T cells in Graves' hyperthyroidism and ophthalmopathy. RNA transcripts were the template for amplifying TCR beta CDR3 regions. HTBI primers were employed in a first-round RT-PCR of the TCR CDR3. One entry per CDR3 protein results from TCRdb running MiXCR on the multiplex PCR reads. The table has about 420,000 distinct CDR3 sequences, 15% to 19% seen once. Sequenced input: blood. Every receptor here comes from a woman aged 18-29 years with Graves' hyperthyroidism.

Concerning this clonotype itself: A read error is possible here, since a much larger clone lies one base away. The final CDR3 position lacks the conserved phenylalanine or tryptophan, pointing to a likely read error. The chain uses TRBV7-2 and TRBJ2-7; no firm D call. The CDR3 has 11 residues. V shed 8 bases and J shed 5 bases, with 10 bases lying between them. Germline lookup yields CDR1 SGHTA and CDR2 FQGNSA. The CDR3 sequence is CASGRLDEQYI. The DNA for the CDR3 is TGTGCCAGCGGAAGATTGGACGAGCAGTACATC.

The rearrangement joins TRBV29-1 to TRBJ2-1; 10 positions match TRBD2. The CDR3 has 14 amino acids. V shed 5 bases, J shed 3 bases, and the junction held 4 bases outside the gene matches. The germline CDR1 and CDR2 sequences are SQVTM and ANQGSEA. CDR3 sequence: CSVRASGGYNEQFF. The CDR3 DNA reads TGCAGCGTTCGGGCTAGCGGGGGCTACAATGAGCAGTTCTTC.

The chain carries TRBV28 and TRBJ2-7; 10 nucleotides line up with TRBD1. The junction had 8 bases not matched to a gene; V was cut back by 4 bases and J by 5 bases. Germline CDR1 reads MDHEN; CDR2 reads SYDVKM. The CDR3 is 15 amino acids. In DNA form, the CDR3 reads TGTGCCAGCAGTTCCCCGACAGGGGGCCGGAACGAGCAGTACTTC. Translated: CASSSPTGGRNEQYF.

This clonotype has a count of ten or more. The chain combines TRBV20-1 with TRBJ1-2, with TRBD1 matching over 9 bases. This CDR3 is 16 amino acids long. After removal of 1 base from V and 6 bases from J, the junction contained 12 bases not matched to a gene. The germline V gene encodes CDR1 DFQATT and CDR2 SNEGSKA (reference sequence). The chain's CDR3 is CSARGPRGTGYDGYTF. CDR3 sequence (DNA): TGCAGTGCTAGAGGCCCCCGCGGGACAGGGTATGATGGCTACACCTTC.

Turning to this clonotype: One junction end does not reproduce the germline sequence, and a read error may be involved. V and J are TRBV4-1 and TRBJ2-1; D perhaps matches TRBD1 (5 bases). The CDR3 covers 13 residues. Per the germline V gene, CDR1 is MGHRA and CDR2 is YSYEKL. DNA of the CDR3: TGCGCCAGCAGCCACTCAGAGGACAATGAGCGGTTCTTC. It codes for CASSHSEDNERFF.

This clonotype was recorded many times. The chain employs TRBV30 and TRBJ1-2; 9 positions match TRBD1. Germline V CDR1 and CDR2: GTSNPN, SVGIG (reference sequence). V gave up 1 base and J gave up 2 bases; unmatched junction bases: 11. CDR3 length equals 17 residues. This CDR3 reads CAWSDGTGFSGNYGYTF. The CDR3 nucleotides read TGTGCCTGGAGTGACGGGACAGGGTTTTCGGGGAACTATGGCTACACCTTC.

This clonotype appeared once. The CDR3 region has the DNA TGTGCCAGCTTTAAACGGGGGACTGAAGCTTTCTTT. Translating it yields CASFKRGTEAFF. V is TRBV27 and J is TRBJ1-1, with D possibly matching TRBD1 (5 bases). Germline V gene data show CDR1 as MNHEY and CDR2 as SMNVEV (reference sequence). The CDR3 is 12 residues long. V was shortened by 8 bases and J by 5 bases, with 12 bases between the two germline ends.

This clonotype has ten or more counts. The chain employs TRBV20-1 and TRBJ2-7; D might be TRBD2 (5 bases). Germline V lookup: CDR1 DFQATT, CDR2 SNEGSKA (reference sequence). V gave up 3 bases and J gave up 0 bases, with 12 bases separating them. The CDR3 is 14 residues long. The CDR3 reads CSARGPGGSYEQYF. The DNA for the CDR3 is TGCAGTGCTAGGGGCCCCGGAGGCTCCTACGAGCAGTACTTC.

This clonotype occurred a few times. A much larger clone differs from this one at a single base, so this may be a read error. The chain couples TRBV12-3 or TRBV12-4 to TRBJ2-3; 9 bases are a match to TRBD2. V shed 3 bases and J 8 bases; nucleotides not matched to a gene: 9. The length of the CDR3 is 15 residues. CDR3 amino acids: CASSFGRGGSGTQYF. For the CDR3, the DNA is TGTGCCAGCAGTTTTGGGCGGGGGGGCTCAGGTACGCAGTATTTT.

This clonotype was counted ten times or more. The chain combines TRBV18 with TRBJ2-1, with D perhaps TRBD1 or TRBD2 (5 bases each). Germline-derived CDR1 and CDR2 are KGHSH and LQKENI. This CDR3 spans 15 amino acids. The germline V and J ends were trimmed by 2 bases and 4 bases, with 12 bases remaining between them. For the CDR3, the DNA is TGTGCCAGCTCACCATTGGGGGAAAGATACAATGAGCAGTTCTTC. It translates to CASSPLGERYNEQFF.

CDR3 sequence: CAWRRDPGSGGYTF. The CDR3 nucleotides are TGTGCCTGGAGGAGAGACCCAGGGTCGGGCGGCTACACCTTC. The chain couples TRBV30 to TRBJ1-2; D is possibly TRBD1 (5 bases). Germline V CDR1 and CDR2: GTSNPN, SVGIG (reference sequence). Trimming cost V 3 bases and J 8 bases, with 19 bases left between them. The CDR3 length is 14 residues.

This clonotype was detected ten times or more. The rearrangement joins TRBV2 to TRBJ2-7, with D perhaps assigned TRBD1 or TRBD2 (5 bases each). Trimming left V 6 bases short and J 8 bases short, with 20 bases between. The CDR3 is made up of 14 amino acids. Germline V gene sequence: CDR1 SNHLY, CDR2 FYNNEI. CDR3 region: CASRDTKAPGKQYF. In nucleotides, the CDR3 is TGTGCCAGCAGGGACACTAAGGCTCCCGGGAAGCAGTACTTC. Full variable domain (rest looked up from reference TRBV2 and TRBJ2-7): EPEVTQTPSHQVTQMGQEVILRCVPISNHLYFYWYRQILGQKVEFLVSFYNNEISEKSEIFDDQFSVERPDGSNFTLKIRSTKLEDSAMYFCASRDTKAPGKQYFGPGTRLTVT.

This clonotype was counted many times. V and J are TRBV11-2 and TRBJ2-3, with 14 bases matching TRBD2. With V trimmed by 6 bases and J by 0 bases, 17 bases remained unmatched. Germline V gene data show CDR1 as SGHAT and CDR2 as FQNNGV. The CDR3 is 21 amino acids. The CDR3 region is CASRPNKGLAGGATSTDTQYF. CDR3 coding DNA: TGTGCCAGCAGACCCAATAAAGGACTAGCGGGGGGTGCAACTAGCACAGATACGCAGTATTTT.

This clonotype was seen ten or more times. The chain joins TRBV12-3 or TRBV12-4 to TRBJ2-1; 11 bases line up with TRBD2. The CDR3 loop spans 15 amino acids. V trimming: 6 bases; J trimming: 6 bases; junction bases outside the gene matches: 7. CDR3 in amino acids: CASSLTSGRGNEQFF. Written as DNA, the CDR3 is TGTGCCAGCAGCCTCACTAGCGGGAGAGGCAATGAGCAGTTCTTC.

This clonotype was seen repeatedly, ten times or more. V is TRBV20-1 and J is TRBJ1-5; 9 bases fit TRBD1. V was clipped by 3 bases and J by 1 base; unmatched bases: 16. The CDR3 is 19 residues long. Germline CDR1 and CDR2: DFQATT and SNEGSKA (reference sequence). CDR3 nucleotide sequence: TGCAGTGCTAGCGGCTTGTACAGGGGGCTGTCTGAGAGCAATCAGCCCCAGCATTTT. Encoded protein: CSASGLYRGLSESNQPQHF.